This T cell receptor beta chain stems from a study of PD-1 blockade in classical Hodgkin lymphoma. This clone was counted a few times. Measured with immunoSEQ multiplex PCR; TCRdb has only the in-frame clones, and not every one. The sample has some 53,000 clones, approximately 86% seen once. This sample's time point: cycle 4 day 1 (C4D1), after 6 weeks of nivolumab. Every one of the patients relapsed after autologous stem cell transplantation (brentuximab vedotin exposure was variable). Trimming removed 1 base from V and 1 base from J, with 7 bases in between. The germline CDR1 and CDR2 sequences are SGHKS and YYEKEE (reference sequence). This CDR3 is built from 14 residues.

The sequence was obtained from a human donor with classical Hodgkin lymphoma. Sequencing was performed on peripheral blood mononuclear cells (PBMCs), taken before the fourth cycle of nivolumab. The rearrangement uses TRBV5-5 and TRBJ2-3, with a tentative D call TRBD2 (5 bases). The CDR3 sequence: CASSLPGGTDTQYF. CDR3 nucleotide sequence: TGTGCCAGCAGCTTGCCCGGGGGCACAGATACGCAGTATTTT.